This T cell receptor (beta chain) was sequenced in a study of CXCR3-negative and CXCR3-positive naive CD8 T cells. Findings of the study overall: The TRB CDR3s that CXCR3-positive naive cells carried were more hydrophobic than those of CXCR3-negative naive cells.

The authors prepared UMI-labeled TRB cDNA libraries by 5' RACE. TCRdb reprocessed the 5' RACE reads; each CDR3 protein has one entry and no DNA is given. The specimen's table records around 84,000 distinct CDR3 sequences. Note on this clonotype: Its antigen remains unknown.

Sequencing used naive CXCR3+ CD8+ T cells from blood. Regarding subset: CD45RO-CCR7+CD27+CD95- naive CD8+ T cells expressing CXCR3 (TNR3+). The TCR sequence derives from a human donor in good health. Some clones in this sample may be carry-over from other donors' samples.

CDR3 region: CSASTGANVLTF. The chain has TRBV20-1 and TRBJ2-6. Germline assignment: CDR1 DFQATT and CDR2 SNEGSKA (reference sequence). The CDR3 is made up of 12 amino acids.